A selection of T cell receptor beta chains follows, all from one sample in a study of shared clonotypes between healthy human individuals. Sequencing used immunoSEQ multiplex PCR; TCRdb keeps in-frame clones, though not all of them. The sample yields around 430,000 clones, about four fifths seen once. The sequenced sample was PBMCs. The receptors stem from a woman in her thirties or forties in good health. Some clones in this sample may be carry-over from other donors' samples. Each CDR3 is given with its conserved first and last residue. Each record gives: V gene, clone size, D gene, J gene, CDR3 DNA, CDR3 protein. D genes are given only for firm matches. Clone size, where shown, is once, few, many, or a class for clones that have expanded.

TRBV6-5	.	.	TRBJ2-5	TGTGCCAGCAGAACGACAGAAGAGACCCAGTACTTC	CASRTTEETQYF
TRBV5-1	.	.	TRBJ2-3	TGCGCCAGCAGCTTGGGTGCATACTCACCTTCAGATACGCAGTATTTT	CASSLGAYSPSDTQYF
TRBV7-2	.	TRBD2	TRBJ2-3	TGTGCCAGCAGCCCCGGGACTAGCGGGGGCAAGCAGTATTTT	CASSPGTSGGKQYF
TRBV9	.	TRBD2	TRBJ2-5	TGTGCCAGCAGCGGCCCACCTAGCGGGAGAGAGACCCAGTACTTC	CASSGPPSGRETQYF
TRBV5-6	.	.	TRBJ1-1	TGTGCCAGCAGCTTGACAGGCGGCACTGAAGCTTTCTTT	CASSLTGGTEAFF
TRBV4-3	once	.	TRBJ2-2	TGCGCCAGCAGCCAAGATGTATTGAGTGCGGCCGGGGAGCTGTTTTTT	CASSQDVLSAAGELFF
TRBV28	few	.	TRBJ1-4	TGTGCCAGCACCCTTGGGCAGGCTAATGAAAAACTGTTTTTT	CASTLGQANEKLFF
TRBV9	.	TRBD2	TRBJ2-2	TGTGCCAGCAGCGTAGATTTCCGGACTAGCGGGAACCCGAACACCGGGGAGCTGTTTTTT	CASSVDFRTSGNPNTGELFF
TRBV18	.	.	TRBJ2-1	TGTGCCAGCTCACCAACTTTCATGTTGGACTACTCCCTTGGCTCCTACAATGAGCAGTTCTTC	CASSPTFMLDYSLGSYNEQFF
TRBV18	once	.	TRBJ2-2	TGTGCCAGCTCACCACCGGCCCAGGGTTATACCGGGGAGCTGTTTTTT	CASSPPAQGYTGELFF
TRBV27	.	.	TRBJ2-7	TGTGCCAGCCCCGGCTGTGTCGGGGCAGCCTACGAGCAGTACTTC	CASPGCVGAAYEQYF
TRBV6-4	.	.	TRBJ2-3	TGTGCCAGCAGTGAGCTAGCGAGCACAGATACGCAGTATTTT	CASSELASTDTQYF
TRBV18	.	.	TRBJ2-5	TGTGCCAGCTCAGTCCTAGACAAGGAAGAGACCCAGTACTTC	CASSVLDKEETQYF
TRBV5-1	.	TRBD1	TRBJ2-1	TGCGCCAGCAGCCAGCCGGACAGGGGGCGGGATGAGCAGTTCTTC	CASSQPDRGRDEQFF
TRBV10-3	.	.	TRBJ2-2	TGTGCCATCAGTGAGGCCCAAACGAACACCGGGGAGCTGTTTTTT	CAISEAQTNTGELFF
TRBV28	few	.	TRBJ1-2	TGTGCCAGCAGTCTTAGGCACAGGGACTATGGCTACACCTTC	CASSLRHRDYGYTF
TRBV7-9	few	.	TRBJ2-2	TGTGCCAGCAGGGCCTGGGACTCGAACACCGGGGAGCTGTTTTTT	CASRAWDSNTGELFF
TRBV28	.	TRBD1	TRBJ1-1	TGTGCCAGCAGTCTGGGACAGGGGATGTTAAACACTGAAGCTTTCTTT	CASSLGQGMLNTEAFF
TRBV28	.	.	TRBJ1-1	TGTGCCAGCAGTCCCCCCGGGGGGAGCCAAGGGAACACTGAAGCTTTCTTT	CASSPPGGSQGNTEAFF